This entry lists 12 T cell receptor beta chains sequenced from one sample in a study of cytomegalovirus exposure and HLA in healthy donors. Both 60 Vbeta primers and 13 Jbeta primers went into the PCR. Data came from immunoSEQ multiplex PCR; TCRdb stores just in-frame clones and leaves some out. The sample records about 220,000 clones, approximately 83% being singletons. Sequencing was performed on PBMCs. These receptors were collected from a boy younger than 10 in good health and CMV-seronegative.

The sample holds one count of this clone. The CDR3 is CASSLVRTGTSGSSYEQYF. CDR3 nucleotide sequence: TGTGCCAGCAGCTTAGTCCGTACCGGGACTAGCGGGAGCTCCTACGAGCAGTACTTC. The genes are TRBV7-9 and TRBJ2-7; 14 bases align to TRBD2. V lost 1 base, J lost 0 bases, and 8 bases stayed unmatched. The CDR3 consists of 19 residues. Germline-derived CDR1 and CDR2 are SEHNR and FQNEAQ (reference sequence).

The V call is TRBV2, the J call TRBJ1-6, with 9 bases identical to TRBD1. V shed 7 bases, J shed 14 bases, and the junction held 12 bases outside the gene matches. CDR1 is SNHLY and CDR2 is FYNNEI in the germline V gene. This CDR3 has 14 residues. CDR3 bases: TGTGCCAGCACTAAAGGACAGGGGACGGGAGCCCTCCACTTT. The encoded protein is CASTKGQGTGALHF. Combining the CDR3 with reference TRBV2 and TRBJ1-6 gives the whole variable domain EPEVTQTPSHQVTQMGQEVILRCVPISNHLYFYWYRQILGQKVEFLVSFYNNEISEKSEIFDDQFSVERPDGSNFTLKIRSTKLEDSAMYFCASTKGQGTGALHFGNGTRLTVT.

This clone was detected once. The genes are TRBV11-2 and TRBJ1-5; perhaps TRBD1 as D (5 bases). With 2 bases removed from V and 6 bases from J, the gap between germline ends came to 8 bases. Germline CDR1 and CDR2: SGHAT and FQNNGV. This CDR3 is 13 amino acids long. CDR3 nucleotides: TGTGCCAGCAGCTTACAGGGCTCTCAGCCCCAGCATTTT. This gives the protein CASSLQGSQPQHF.

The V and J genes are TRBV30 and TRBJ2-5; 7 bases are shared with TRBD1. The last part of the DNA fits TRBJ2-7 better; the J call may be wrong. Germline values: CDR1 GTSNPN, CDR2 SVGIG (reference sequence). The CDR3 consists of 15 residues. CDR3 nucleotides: TGTGCCTGGAGCCTCCCCGGGACAGCTACCTACGAGCAGTACTTC. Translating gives CAWSLPGTATYEQYF.

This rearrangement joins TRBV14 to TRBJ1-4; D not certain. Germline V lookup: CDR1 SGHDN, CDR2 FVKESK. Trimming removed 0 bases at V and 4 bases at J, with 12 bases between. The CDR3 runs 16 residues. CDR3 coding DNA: TGTGCCAGCAGCCAAGATAGTTGGCGGAATAATGAAAAACTGTTTTTT. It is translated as CASSQDSWRNNEKLFF. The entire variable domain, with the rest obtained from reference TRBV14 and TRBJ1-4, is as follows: EAGVTQFPSHSVIEKGQTVTLRCDPISGHDNLYWYRRVMGKEIKFLLHFVKESKQDESGMPNNRFLAERTGGTYSTLKVQPAELEDSGVYFCASSQDSWRNNEKLFFGSGTQLSVL.

In DNA, the CDR3 is TGTGCCAGCAGCCAAGAGAGGGAGAATGGGTATGGCTACACCTTC. Amino acid sequence: CASSQERENGYGYTF. This chain uses TRBV4-2 with TRBJ1-2; no clear D gene. V was pared by 0 bases and J by 5 bases, with 13 bases between. Germline V gene sequence: CDR1 LGHNA, CDR2 YNFKEQ. This CDR3 comprises 15 residues.

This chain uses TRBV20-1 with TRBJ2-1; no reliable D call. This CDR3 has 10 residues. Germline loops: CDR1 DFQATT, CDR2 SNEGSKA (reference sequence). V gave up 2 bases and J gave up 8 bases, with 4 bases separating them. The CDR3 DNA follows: TGCAGTGCTAGATTAGATGAGCAGTTCTTC. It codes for CSARLDEQFF.

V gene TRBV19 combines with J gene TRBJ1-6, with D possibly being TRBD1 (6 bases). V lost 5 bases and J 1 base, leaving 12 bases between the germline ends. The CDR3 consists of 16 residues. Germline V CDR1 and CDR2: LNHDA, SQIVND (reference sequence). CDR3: CASSHGTRSYNSPLHF. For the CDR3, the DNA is TGTGCCAGTAGTCACGGGACAAGATCCTATAATTCACCCCTCCACTTT.

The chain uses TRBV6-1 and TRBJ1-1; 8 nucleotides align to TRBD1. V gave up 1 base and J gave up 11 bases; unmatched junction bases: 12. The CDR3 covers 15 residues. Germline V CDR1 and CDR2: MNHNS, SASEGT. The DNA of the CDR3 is TGTGCCAGCAGTGAAGATACGGGTTGGACAGGGCTGGCTTTCTTT. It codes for CASSEDTGWTGLAFF.

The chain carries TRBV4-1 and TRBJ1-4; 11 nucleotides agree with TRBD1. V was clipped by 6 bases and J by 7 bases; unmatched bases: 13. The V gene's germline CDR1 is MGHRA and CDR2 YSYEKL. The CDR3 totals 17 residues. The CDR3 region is CASRKTAPGTGGEKLFF. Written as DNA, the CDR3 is TGCGCCAGCAGAAAAACGGCGCCCGGGACAGGGGGTGAAAAACTGTTTTTT.

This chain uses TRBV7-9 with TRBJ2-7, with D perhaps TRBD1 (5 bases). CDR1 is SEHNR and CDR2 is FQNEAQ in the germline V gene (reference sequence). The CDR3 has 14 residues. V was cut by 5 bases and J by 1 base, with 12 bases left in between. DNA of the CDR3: TGTGCCAGCAGCCCCCCTGGGGCGTCCTACGAGCAGTACTTC. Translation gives CASSPPGASYEQYF.

The CDR3 spells CSVEVTELAGMNTEAFF. The CDR3, as DNA: TGCAGCGTTGAAGTGACAGAACTGGCCGGAATGAACACTGAAGCTTTCTTT. V is TRBV29-1 and J is TRBJ1-1; D might be TRBD1 (5 bases). The CDR3 consists of 17 residues. Germline V gene data show CDR1 as SQVTM and CDR2 as ANQGSEA. V lost 1 base to trimming and J lost 0 bases, with 18 bases between them.